Following are 21 T cell receptor beta chains from one sample sequenced in a study of shared clonotypes between healthy human individuals. TCRdb's table, derived via immunoSEQ multiplex PCR, lists solely in-frame clones and lacks some. The sample yields over 2 million clones, over 85% seen once. Naive CD8 isolation took CD45RO-negative cells positively selected for CCR7 and excluded terminally differentiated effector memory CD45RA+ cells. Sample: naive CD8+ T cells sorted from blood. The receptors here all came from a man younger than 30 in good health.

V is TRBV7-4 and J is TRBJ1-1, with D uncertain. The V end was cut by 1 base, the J end by 9 bases, with 15 bases between. This CDR3 is 14 amino acids long. CDR1 and CDR2 from the germline V gene are SGHVT and SQSDAQ. CDR3 nucleotide sequence: TGTGCCAGCAGCTTAGGTGGTAGACTTGGGAAAGCTTTCTTT. Its protein product is CASSLGGRLGKAFF.

The V call is TRBV7-8, the J call TRBJ2-6; no clear D gene. V lost 5 bases and J lost 4, with 18 bases in between. The germline gives CDR1 SGHVS, CDR2 FQNEAQ. The CDR3 loop spans 17 amino acids. The CDR3 DNA reads as TGTGCCAGCAGCCTTAGGGCGCAGGTTCCAGGGGCCAACGTCCTGACTTTC. It yields the protein CASSLRAQVPGANVLTF.

V and J are TRBV28 and TRBJ1-4; no clear D. This CDR3 is 15 amino acids long. Trimming removed 2 bases at V and 7 bases at J, with 14 bases between. Germline CDR1 is MDHEN and CDR2 is SYDVKM. The CDR3 nucleotides read TGTGCCAGCAGTTTAGGCCCTGCCTTGTTTGAAAAACTGTTTTTT. Translation gives CASSLGPALFEKLFF.

V and J are TRBV27 and TRBJ1-2; D unclear. The CDR3 consists of 11 residues. V lost 7 bases, J lost 5 bases, and 8 bases lay in between. The germline V gene encodes CDR1 MNHEY and CDR2 SMNVEV (reference sequence). DNA of the CDR3: TGTGCCAGCATGGGGATGTATGGCTACACCTTC. Amino acids: CASMGMYGYTF.

About this clone itself: At the DNA level, this CDR3 is encoded by other sequences in the same sample as well. The chain is built from TRBV29-1 and TRBJ1-5, with unresolved D. The CDR3 runs 13 residues. Germline CDR1 reads SQVTM; CDR2 reads ANQGSEA. V lost 2 bases to trimming and J lost 0 bases, with 5 bases between them. The CDR3 here is CSVETDSNQPQHF. In nucleotides, the CDR3 is TGCAGCGTTGAAACTGATAGCAATCAGCCCCAGCATTTT.

This chain connects TRBV9 to TRBJ2-5, with no clear D. The CDR3 spans 15 residues. Trimming left V 0 bases short and J 2 bases short, with 11 bases between. Germline CDR1 SGDLS, CDR2 YYNGEE. The CDR3 DNA sequence: TGTGCCAGCAGCGTAGTTGCAGGAACACAAGAGACCCAGTACTTC. This gives the protein CASSVVAGTQETQYF.

This chain links TRBV5-6 with TRBJ1-5; D is uncertain. The length of the CDR3 is 14 residues. Germline lookup yields CDR1 SGHDT and CDR2 YYEEEE. V was pared by 4 bases and J by 2 bases, with 10 bases between. CDR3 in amino acids: CASSPSTGNQPQHF. In nucleotides, the CDR3 is TGTGCCAGCAGCCCAAGCACGGGCAATCAGCCCCAGCATTTT. The whole variable domain, remainder taken from reference TRBV5-6 and TRBJ1-5, is DAGVTQSPTHLIKTRGQQVTLRCSPKSGHDTVSWYQQALGQGPQFIFQYYEEEERQRGNFPDRFSGHQFPNYSSELNVNALLLGDSALYLCASSPSTGNQPQHFGDGTRLSIL.

J is TRBJ2-5 and V is TRBV5-6; 7 bases are a match to TRBD1. Germline V gene lookup returns CDR1 SGHDT and CDR2 YYEEEE. The trim removed 4 bases at V and 5 bases at J, leaving 8 bases unmatched. The CDR3 loop spans 14 amino acids. This CDR3 is CASSPLDRDETQYF. In DNA, the CDR3 is TGTGCCAGCAGCCCACTCGACAGGGACGAGACCCAGTACTTC.

The rearrangement links TRBV27 to TRBJ2-7; 8 bases fit TRBD1. J was trimmed by 4 bases and V by 5 bases; bases with no gene match: 10. Germline V gene data show CDR1 as MNHEY and CDR2 as SMNVEV (reference sequence). The CDR3 length is 15 residues. This CDR3 reads CASSTRTGNRYEQYF. The CDR3 DNA sequence: TGTGCCAGCAGTACGCGGACAGGGAATAGGTACGAGCAGTACTTC.

The V call is TRBV11-2, the J call TRBJ2-3, with D perhaps matching TRBD2 (6 bases). The CDR3 totals 12 residues. CDR1 SGHAT and CDR2 FQNNGV come from the germline V gene. V shed 1 base and J shed 13 bases, with 12 bases lying between them. CDR3 nucleotides: TGTGCCAGCAGCTTAGGCGGGGAGACAGAGTATTTT. This codes for CASSLGGETEYF. The full variable domain, its missing parts supplied by reference TRBV11-2 and TRBJ2-3, is EAGVAQSPRYKIIEKRQSVAFWCNPISGHATLYWYQQILGQGPKLLIQFQNNGVVDDSQLPKDRFSAERLKGVDSTLKIQPAKLEDSAVYLCASSLGGETEYFGPGTRLTVL.

The chain couples TRBV9 to TRBJ2-7, with D maybe TRBD2 (5 bases). CDR1 and CDR2 from the germline V gene are SGDLS and YYNGEE. CDR3 length: 13 amino acids. Between the trimmed V and J ends, which lost 0 bases and 7 bases, there was a span of 11 bases. This CDR3 is CASSVVGRGEQYF. CDR3 DNA sequence: TGTGCCAGCAGCGTAGTTGGTAGAGGGGAGCAGTACTTC.

The J gene is TRBJ1-2, the V gene TRBV21-1. TRBV21-1 is labeled a pseudogene. There are 14 residues in the CDR3. The CDR3 here is CASSLRAERGGYTF. CDR3 DNA: TGTGCCAGCAGCCTAAGGGCCGAACGAGGCGGCTACACCTTC.

With respect to this clone: This CDR3 is also generated by other DNA sequences in the sample. The genes are TRBV27 and TRBJ1-1, with TRBD1 identical over 7 bases. The germline gives CDR1 MNHEY, CDR2 SMNVEV (reference sequence). The ends lost 4 bases at V and 2 bases at J; junction bases unmatched: 4. This CDR3 contains 14 residues. The DNA of the CDR3 is TGTGCCAGCAGTTGGGCAGGGGGAAACACTGAAGCTTTCTTT. Amino acid sequence: CASSWAGGNTEAFF.

V usage is TRBV30 and J usage is TRBJ2-2, with a possible D match to TRBD1 (6 bases). The ends were cut back, 6 bases at V and 1 base at J, with 9 bases in the middle. CDR3 length equals 13 residues. Germline V gene data show CDR1 as GTSNPN and CDR2 as SVGIG (reference sequence). The CDR3: CACRTENTGELFF. The CDR3, as DNA: TGTGCCTGTAGGACAGAGAACACCGGGGAGCTGTTTTTT.

The V call is TRBV6-6, the J call TRBJ1-3, with D unclear. The CDR3 sequence is 12 residues long. Germline V lookup: CDR1 MNHNY, CDR2 SVGAGI (reference sequence). Between the trimmed V and J ends, which lost 7 bases and 2 bases, there was a span of 6 bases. The CDR3 reads CASMVAGNTIYF. CDR3 DNA sequence: TGTGCCAGCATGGTAGCTGGAAACACCATATATTTT.

This clone was seen just once. The gene calls are TRBV2 and TRBJ2-7; TRBD1 matches 7 bases. CDR3 length: 17 amino acids. Germline-derived CDR1 and CDR2 are SNHLY and FYNNEI. Losses at the gene ends were 2 bases for V and 5 bases for J; bases not matched to a gene: 15. Written as DNA, the CDR3 is TGTGCCAGCAGTGAATTTCTGCCGACAGGGCTTTTCGACGAGCAGTACTTC. This gives the protein CASSEFLPTGLFDEQYF.

The chain links TRBV7-9 to TRBJ2-7; D is unresolved. Germline V gene sequence: CDR1 SEHNR, CDR2 FQNEAQ (reference sequence). Trimming pared 2 bases from V and 4 bases from J, leaving 6 bases between. The CDR3 sequence is 12 residues long. CDR3 sequence: CASSLLRYEQYF. CDR3 DNA: TGTGCCAGCAGCTTACTGAGGTACGAGCAGTACTTC.

The V and J genes are TRBV6-5 and TRBJ1-2; unclear D gene. The V and J ends lost 0 bases and 8 bases respectively, with 16 bases between them. Germline V gene data show CDR1 as MNHEY and CDR2 as SVGAGI. The CDR3 loop spans 15 amino acids. The CDR3 spells CASSYSVEGAEGYTF. The CDR3 DNA reads TGTGCCAGCAGTTACTCGGTAGAGGGAGCGGAAGGCTACACCTTC.

CDR3 region: CASRTGQETQYF. The CDR3 nucleotides are TGTGCCAGCAGGACAGGTCAAGAGACCCAGTACTTC. V usage is TRBV7-8 and J usage is TRBJ2-5, with D perhaps matching TRBD1 (6 bases). The germline V gene has CDR1 SGHVS and CDR2 FQNEAQ. Trimming left V 6 bases short and J 2 bases short, with 7 bases between. The CDR3 has 12 residues.

In DNA, the CDR3 is TGTGCCAGCAGTTTAGGTATCCAGCGGGTCTACAATGAGCAGTTCTTC. Protein product: CASSLGIQRVYNEQFF. This chain uses TRBV27 with TRBJ2-1; weak D call: TRBD2 (6 bases). The CDR3 runs to 16 residues. CDR1 MNHEY and CDR2 SMNVEV come from the germline V gene (reference sequence). Trimming stripped 2 bases from V and 3 bases from J, with 14 bases between.

The V call is TRBV5-1, the J call TRBJ2-7, with TRBD1 matching 9 bases. Germline V gene sequence: CDR1 SGHRS, CDR2 YFSETQ. V was clipped by 4 bases and J by 4 bases; unmatched bases: 21. The CDR3 extends over 19 amino acids. CDR3 protein: CASSHLNPLPGQGGYEQYF. CDR3 coding DNA: TGCGCCAGCAGCCACCTAAACCCTTTACCGGGACAGGGAGGGTACGAGCAGTACTTC.